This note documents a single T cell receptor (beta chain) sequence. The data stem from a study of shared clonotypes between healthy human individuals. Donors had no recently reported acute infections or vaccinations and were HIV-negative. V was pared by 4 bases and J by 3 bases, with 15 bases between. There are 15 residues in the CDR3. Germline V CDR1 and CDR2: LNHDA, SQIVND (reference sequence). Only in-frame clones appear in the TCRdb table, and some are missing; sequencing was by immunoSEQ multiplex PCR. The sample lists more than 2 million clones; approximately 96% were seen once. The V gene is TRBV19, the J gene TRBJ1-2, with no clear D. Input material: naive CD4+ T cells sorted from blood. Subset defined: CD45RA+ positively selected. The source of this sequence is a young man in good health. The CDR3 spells CASSTDFLGHYGYTF. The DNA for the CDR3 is TGTGCCAGTAGTACGGACTTCCTGGGCCACTATGGCTACACCTTC.